The clone carrying this T cell receptor (beta chain) came up a few times. Its antigen remains unidentified. The V gene end was trimmed by 5 bases and the J gene end by 2 bases; junction bases not matched to a gene: 19. The CDR3 length is 21 residues. Per germline, CDR1 MNHEY and CDR2 SMNVEV (reference sequence). This sample was included in a study of Ad26.COV2.S vaccination and SARS-CoV-2 variants. Whole-study results and caveats: Non-spike TCR breadth showed similarity between vaccine and placebo recipients. Overall T cell responses may have been underestimated by the analyses of TCR breadth and depth.

Assay: immunoSEQ multiplex PCR; the TCRdb copy retains only in-frame clones and omits some. This sample has approximately 90,000 clones, with approximately 81% found just once. The sequence derives from a human donor who had recovered from COVID-19. The chain recombines TRBV27 with TRBJ2-1; 12 nucleotides line up with TRBD2. The sequences come from peripheral blood, collected after recovery from COVID-19. CDR3 nucleotides: TGTGCCAGCAGTCACCGACTGAGGACTAGCGGGACACCGACTGCCTACAATGAGCAGTTCTTC. Protein sequence: CASSHRLRTSGTPTAYNEQFF.